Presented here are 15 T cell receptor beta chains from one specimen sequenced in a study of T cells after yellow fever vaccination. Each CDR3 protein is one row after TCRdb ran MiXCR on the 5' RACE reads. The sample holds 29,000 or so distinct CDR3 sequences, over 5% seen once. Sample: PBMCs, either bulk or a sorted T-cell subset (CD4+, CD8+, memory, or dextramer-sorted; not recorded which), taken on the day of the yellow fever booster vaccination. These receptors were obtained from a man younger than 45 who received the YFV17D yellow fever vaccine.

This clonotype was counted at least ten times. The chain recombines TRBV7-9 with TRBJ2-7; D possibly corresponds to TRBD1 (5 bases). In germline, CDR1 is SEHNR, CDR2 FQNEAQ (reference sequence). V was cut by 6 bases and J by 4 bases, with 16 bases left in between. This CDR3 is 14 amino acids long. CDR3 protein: CASRLRQYHYEQYF. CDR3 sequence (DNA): TGTGCCAGCAGGTTAAGACAGTACCATTACGAGCAGTACTTC.

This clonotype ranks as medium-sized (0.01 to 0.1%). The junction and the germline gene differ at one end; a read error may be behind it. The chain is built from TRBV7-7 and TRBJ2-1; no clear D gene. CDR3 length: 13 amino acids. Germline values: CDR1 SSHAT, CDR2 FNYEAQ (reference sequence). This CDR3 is CASSLTEYNEQFF. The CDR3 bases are TGTGCTAGCAGCTTAACGGAGTACAATGAGCAGTTCTTC.

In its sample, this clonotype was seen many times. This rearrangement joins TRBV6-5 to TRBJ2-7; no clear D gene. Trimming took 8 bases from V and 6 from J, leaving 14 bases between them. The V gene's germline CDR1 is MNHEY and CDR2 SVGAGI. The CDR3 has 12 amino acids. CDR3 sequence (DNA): TGTGCCAGCCGCCCTTCGGTCGGCGAGCAGTACTTC. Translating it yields CASRPSVGEQYF.

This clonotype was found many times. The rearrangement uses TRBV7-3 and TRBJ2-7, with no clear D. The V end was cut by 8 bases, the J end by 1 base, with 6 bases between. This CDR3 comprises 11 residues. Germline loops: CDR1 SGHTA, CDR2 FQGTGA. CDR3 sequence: CASGVSYEQYF. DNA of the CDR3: TGTGCCAGCGGAGTTTCCTACGAGCAGTACTTC.

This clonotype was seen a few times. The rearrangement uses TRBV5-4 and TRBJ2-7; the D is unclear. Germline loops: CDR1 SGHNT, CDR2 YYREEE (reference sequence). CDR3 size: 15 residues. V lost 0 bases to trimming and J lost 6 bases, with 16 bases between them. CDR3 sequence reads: CASSLDREGWREQYF. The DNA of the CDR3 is TGTGCCAGCAGCTTGGATCGTGAAGGGTGGCGCGAGCAGTACTTC.

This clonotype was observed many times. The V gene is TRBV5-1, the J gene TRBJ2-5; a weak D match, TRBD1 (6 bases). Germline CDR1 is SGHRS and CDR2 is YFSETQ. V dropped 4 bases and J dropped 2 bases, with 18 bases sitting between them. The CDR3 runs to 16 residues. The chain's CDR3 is CASSLAPGTLQETQYF. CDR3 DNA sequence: TGCGCCAGCAGCCTAGCCCCTGGGACACTTCAAGAGACCCAGTACTTC.

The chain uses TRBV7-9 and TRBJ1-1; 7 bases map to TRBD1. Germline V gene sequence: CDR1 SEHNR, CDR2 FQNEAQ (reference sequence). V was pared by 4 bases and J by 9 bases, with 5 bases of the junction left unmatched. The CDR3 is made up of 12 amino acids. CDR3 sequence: CASSSGQRKAFF. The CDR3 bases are TGTGCCAGCAGCTCGGGACAGCGAAAAGCTTTCTTT.

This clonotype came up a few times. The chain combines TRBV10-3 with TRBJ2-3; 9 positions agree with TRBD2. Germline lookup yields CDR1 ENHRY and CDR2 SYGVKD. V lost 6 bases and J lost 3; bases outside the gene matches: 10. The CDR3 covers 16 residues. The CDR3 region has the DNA TGTGCCATCAGAACCAGCGGGAGGTGGGGGACAGATACGCAGTATTTT. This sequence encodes CAIRTSGRWGTDTQYF.

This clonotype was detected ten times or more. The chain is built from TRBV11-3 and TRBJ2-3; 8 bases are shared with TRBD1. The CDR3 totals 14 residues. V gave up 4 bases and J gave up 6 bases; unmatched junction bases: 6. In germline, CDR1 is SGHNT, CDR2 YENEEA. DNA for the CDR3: TGTGCCAGCAGCTCCGGACAGGGATCGGATACGCAGTATTTT. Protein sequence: CASSSGQGSDTQYF.

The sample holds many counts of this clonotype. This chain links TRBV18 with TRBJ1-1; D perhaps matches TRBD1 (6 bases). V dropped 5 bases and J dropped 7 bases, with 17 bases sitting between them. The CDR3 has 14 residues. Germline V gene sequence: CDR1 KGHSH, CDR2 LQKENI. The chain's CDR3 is CASSEITGTLEAFF. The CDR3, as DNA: TGTGCCAGCTCAGAGATTACAGGGACCCTTGAAGCTTTCTTT.

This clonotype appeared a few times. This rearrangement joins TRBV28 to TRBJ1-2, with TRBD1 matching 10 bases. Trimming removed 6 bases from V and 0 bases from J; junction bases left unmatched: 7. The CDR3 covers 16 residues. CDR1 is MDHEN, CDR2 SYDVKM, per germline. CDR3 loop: CASRTGQGGSNYGYTF. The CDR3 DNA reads TGTGCCAGCAGGACCGGACAGGGGGGGTCTAACTATGGCTACACCTTC.

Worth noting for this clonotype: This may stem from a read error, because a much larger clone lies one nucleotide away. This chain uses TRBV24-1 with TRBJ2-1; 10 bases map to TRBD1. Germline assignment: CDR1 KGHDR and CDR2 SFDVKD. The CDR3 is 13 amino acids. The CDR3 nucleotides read TGTGCCACCTACGGACAGGGGGGCAATGAGGAGTTCTTC. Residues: CATYGQGGNEEFF.

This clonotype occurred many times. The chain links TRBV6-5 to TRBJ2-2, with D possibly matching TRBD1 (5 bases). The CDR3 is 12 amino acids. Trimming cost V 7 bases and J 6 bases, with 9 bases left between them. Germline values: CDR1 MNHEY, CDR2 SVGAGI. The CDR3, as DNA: TGTGCCAGCATAGCAGGGCCCGGGGAGCTGTTTTTT. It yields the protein CASIAGPGELFF.

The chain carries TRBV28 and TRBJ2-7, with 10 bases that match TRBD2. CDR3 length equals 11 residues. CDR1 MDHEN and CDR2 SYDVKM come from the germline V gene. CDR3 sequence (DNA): TGTATAACTAGCGGGAAGTACGAGCAGTACTTC. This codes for CITSGKYEQYF.

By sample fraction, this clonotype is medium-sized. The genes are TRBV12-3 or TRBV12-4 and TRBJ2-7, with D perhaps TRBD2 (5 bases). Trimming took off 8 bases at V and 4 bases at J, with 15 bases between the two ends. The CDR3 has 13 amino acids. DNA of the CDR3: TGTGCCAGCTCTCGGGGAAACCTGTACGAGCAGTACTTC. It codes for CASSRGNLYEQYF.